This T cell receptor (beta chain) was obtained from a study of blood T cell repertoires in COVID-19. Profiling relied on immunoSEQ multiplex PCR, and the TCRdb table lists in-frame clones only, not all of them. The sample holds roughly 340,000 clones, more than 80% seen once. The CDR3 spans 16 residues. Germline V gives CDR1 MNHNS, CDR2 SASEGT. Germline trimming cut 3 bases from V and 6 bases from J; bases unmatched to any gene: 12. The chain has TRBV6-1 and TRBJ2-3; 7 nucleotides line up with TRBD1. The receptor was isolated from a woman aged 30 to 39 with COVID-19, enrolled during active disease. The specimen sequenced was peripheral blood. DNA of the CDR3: TGTGCCAGCAGTGAGACAGGACAGGTTTTTTACGATACGCAGTATTTT. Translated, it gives CASSETGQVFYDTQYF.